This entry is about one T cell receptor beta chain. Antigen specificity is unknown. This entry belongs to a study of vaccination effects on CD4 cells after COVID-19. Background on the study: The study obtained samples from two convalescent patients 16 days and one week before vaccination.

CDR3 length equals 14 residues. From germline, CDR1 is KGHSH and CDR2 LQKENI. V was pared by 2 bases and J by 1 base, with 6 bases between. Viral peptide pools were used in the ViraFEST assay to expand antigen-specific CD4+ T cells, and sequencing came afterward. Isolation of CD4+ T cells took place after less than twelve days of culture. The infection with SARS-CoV-2 (confirmed by PCR) occurred in this person between March and December 2020. Every well got over 1.5 million PBMC, which were grown with about 9.2 IU/ml IL-2 and around 10 ug/ml peptides. Sequenced by immunoSEQ multiplex PCR; TCRdb stores in-frame clones only, minus some. The sample carries some 24,000 clones, about 72% recorded once. Study-level results: Whether induced by infection or by vaccine, clones showed marked clonal contraction late after vaccination. Few convalescent patients and no early post-infection timepoints were included in the study.

The source is a human donor who had a prior SARS-CoV-2 infection. The chain links TRBV18 to TRBJ1-5; no clear D gene. The starting material was CD4+ T cells from PBMCs cultured with SARS-CoV-2 spike peptides, obtained before COVID-19 vaccination. CDR3 DNA sequence: TGTGCCAGCTCACCATCTTCGAGCAATCAGCCCCAGCATTTT. It specifies CASSPSSSNQPQHF.